This T cell receptor (beta chain) is drawn from a study of T-cell memory formation after mild COVID-19. The length of the CDR3 is 16 residues. Germline V gene lookup returns CDR1 SEHNR and CDR2 FQNEAQ (reference sequence). Unmatched junction bases numbered 6, after V lost 1 base and J lost 5 bases. Findings and limits, study-wide: Some clones that responded turned up in pre-infection memory, which suggests that cross-reactive memory joined in.

This clonotype came up a few times. Its target is not known. Each CDR3 protein is one row after TCRdb ran MiXCR on the 5' RACE reads. The sample has 90,000 to 120,000 distinct CDR3 sequences, roughly 14% seen once. Sample: PBMCs or a T cell subset sorted from them (not recorded which). This sequence joins TRBV7-9 and TRBJ2-5, with TRBD1 matching over 11 bases. The TCR originated in a man aged 18 to 29 who had mild COVID-19 (a few samples of this study predate the infection). Cell type and time point are not known. The CDR3 DNA is TGTGCCAGCAGCTTAGAAGGACAGGGGGCCGCGGAGACCCAGTACTTC. Translated: CASSLEGQGAAETQYF. The variable domain in full, completed from reference TRBV7-9 and TRBJ2-5, reads DTGVSQNPRHKITKRGQNVTFRCDPISEHNRLYWYRQTLGQGPEFLTYFQNEAQLEKSRLLSDRFSAERPKGSFSTLEIQRTEQGDSAMYLCASSLEGQGAAETQYFGPGTRLLVL.